This TCR beta chain was profiled in a study of blood T cell repertoires in COVID-19. In the study overall: The samples span acute and convalescent COVID-19 from the United States, Italy and Spain.

This CDR3 is built from 13 residues. Germline CDR1 reads SGHAT; CDR2 reads FQDESV (reference sequence). Trimming removed 5 bases at V and 5 bases at J, with 9 bases between. Using immunoSEQ multiplex PCR, the repertoire was profiled, and TCRdb retains in-frame clones only, with some absent. The table lists around 88,000 clones, roughly 84% of them singletons, with 2.9% in the top ten. Sequenced material: peripheral blood. This rearrangement joins TRBV11-1 to TRBJ2-2, with D possibly TRBD2 on 6 matching bases. The TCR comes from an elderly woman with acute or convalescent COVID-19. For the CDR3, the DNA is TGTGCCAGCAGCCCTCGGGAGACCGGGGAGCTGTTTTTT. It specifies CASSPRETGELFF.